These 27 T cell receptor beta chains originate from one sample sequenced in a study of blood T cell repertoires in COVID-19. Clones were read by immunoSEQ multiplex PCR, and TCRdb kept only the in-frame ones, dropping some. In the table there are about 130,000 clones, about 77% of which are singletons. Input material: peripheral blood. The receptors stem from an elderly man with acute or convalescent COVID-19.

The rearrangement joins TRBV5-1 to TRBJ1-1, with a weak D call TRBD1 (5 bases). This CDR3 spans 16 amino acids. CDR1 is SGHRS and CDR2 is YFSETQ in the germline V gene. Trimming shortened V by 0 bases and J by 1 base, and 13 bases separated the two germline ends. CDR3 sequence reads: CASSLAGLSANTEAFF. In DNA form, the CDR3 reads TGCGCCAGCAGCTTGGCGGGACTCTCGGCGAACACTGAAGCTTTCTTT.

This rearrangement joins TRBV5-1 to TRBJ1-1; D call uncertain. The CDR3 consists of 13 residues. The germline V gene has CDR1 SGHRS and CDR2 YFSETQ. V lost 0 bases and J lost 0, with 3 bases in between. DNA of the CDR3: TGCGCCAGCAGCTTGGCATTGAACACTGAAGCTTTCTTT. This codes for CASSLALNTEAFF.

The chain's CDR3 is CASSFEGEHTDTQYF. The DNA of the CDR3 is TGCGCCAGCAGCTTCGAGGGGGAACACACAGATACGCAGTATTTT. The chain joins TRBV5-1 to TRBJ2-3; tentative D call: TRBD1 (6 bases). V was cut by 2 bases and J by 2 bases, with 12 bases left in between. The CDR3 totals 15 residues. Germline lookup yields CDR1 SGHRS and CDR2 YFSETQ.

The CDR3 coding sequence is TGTGCCAGCAGTGATCAGGGGGGTGGCACTGAAGCTTTCTTT. Translation gives CASSDQGGGTEAFF. The V and J genes are TRBV2 and TRBJ1-1; 7 nucleotides agree with TRBD1. V dropped 3 bases and J dropped 4; count of bases not matched to a gene: 5. This CDR3 has 14 residues. Germline V gene lookup returns CDR1 SNHLY and CDR2 FYNNEI.

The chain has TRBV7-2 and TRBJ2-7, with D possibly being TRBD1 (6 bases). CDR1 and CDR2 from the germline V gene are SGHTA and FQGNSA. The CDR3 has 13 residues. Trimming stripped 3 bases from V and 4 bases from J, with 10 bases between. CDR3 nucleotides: TGTGCCAGCAGCTTCGCCAGGGGTTACGAGCAGTACTTC. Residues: CASSFARGYEQYF.

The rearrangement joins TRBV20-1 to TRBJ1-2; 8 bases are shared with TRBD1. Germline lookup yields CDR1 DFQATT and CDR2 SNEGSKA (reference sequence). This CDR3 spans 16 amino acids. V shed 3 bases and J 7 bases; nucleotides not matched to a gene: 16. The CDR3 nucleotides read TGCAGTGCTAGTAAACAGGGGGTAGGTGGTGGCTCTGGCTACACCTTC. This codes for CSASKQGVGGGSGYTF.

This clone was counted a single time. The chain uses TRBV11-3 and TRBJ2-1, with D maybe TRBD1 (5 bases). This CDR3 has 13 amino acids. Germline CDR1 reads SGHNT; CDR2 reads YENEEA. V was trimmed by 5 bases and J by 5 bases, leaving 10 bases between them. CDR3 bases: TGTGCCAGCAGCCTCGGACAAGACAATGAGCAGTTCTTC. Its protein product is CASSLGQDNEQFF.

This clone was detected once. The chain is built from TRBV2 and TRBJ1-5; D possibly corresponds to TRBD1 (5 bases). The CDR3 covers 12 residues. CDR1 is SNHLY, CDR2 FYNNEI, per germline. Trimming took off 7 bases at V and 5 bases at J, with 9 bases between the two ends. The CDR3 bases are TGTGCCAGCACCCGGGGGGATCAGCCCCAGCATTTT. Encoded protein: CASTRGDQPQHF.

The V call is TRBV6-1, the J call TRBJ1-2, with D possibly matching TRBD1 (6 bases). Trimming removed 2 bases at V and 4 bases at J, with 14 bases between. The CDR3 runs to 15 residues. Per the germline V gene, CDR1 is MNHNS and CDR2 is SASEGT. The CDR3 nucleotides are TGTGCCAGCAGTGAATCACCAACAGGGTCCTATGGCTACACCTTC. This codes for CASSESPTGSYGYTF.

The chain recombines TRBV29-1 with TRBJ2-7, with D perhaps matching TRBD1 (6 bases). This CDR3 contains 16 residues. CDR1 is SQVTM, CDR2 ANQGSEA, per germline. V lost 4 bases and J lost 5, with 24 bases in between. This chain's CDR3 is CSVGGLGASRPNEQYF. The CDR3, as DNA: TGCAGCGTTGGGGGATTGGGGGCCTCAAGGCCCAACGAGCAGTACTTC.

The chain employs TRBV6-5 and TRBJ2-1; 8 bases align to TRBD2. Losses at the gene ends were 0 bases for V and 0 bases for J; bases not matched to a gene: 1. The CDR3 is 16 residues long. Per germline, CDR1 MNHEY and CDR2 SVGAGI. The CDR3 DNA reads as TGTGCCAGCAGTTACTCGAGCGGGAGCTCCTACAATGAGCAGTTCTTC. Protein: CASSYSSGSSYNEQFF.

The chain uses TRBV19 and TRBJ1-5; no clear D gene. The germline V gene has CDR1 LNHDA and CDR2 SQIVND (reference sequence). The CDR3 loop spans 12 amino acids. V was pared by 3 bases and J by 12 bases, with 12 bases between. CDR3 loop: CASSIEGIIQHF. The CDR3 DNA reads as TGTGCCAGTAGTATTGAGGGTATAATCCAGCATTTT.

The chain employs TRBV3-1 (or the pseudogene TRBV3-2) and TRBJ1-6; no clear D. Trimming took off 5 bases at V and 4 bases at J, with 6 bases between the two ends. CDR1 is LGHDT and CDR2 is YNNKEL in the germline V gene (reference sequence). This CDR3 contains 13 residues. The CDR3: CASSSVYNSPLHF. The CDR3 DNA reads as TGTGCCAGCAGCTCTGTTTATAATTCACCCCTCCACTTT.

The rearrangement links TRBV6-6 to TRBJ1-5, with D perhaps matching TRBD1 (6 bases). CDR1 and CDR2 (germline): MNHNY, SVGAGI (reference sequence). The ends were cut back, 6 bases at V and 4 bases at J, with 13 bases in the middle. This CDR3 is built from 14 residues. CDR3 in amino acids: CASRGGSENQPQHF. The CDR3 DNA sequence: TGTGCCAGCAGAGGGGGTTCTGAGAATCAGCCCCAGCATTTT.

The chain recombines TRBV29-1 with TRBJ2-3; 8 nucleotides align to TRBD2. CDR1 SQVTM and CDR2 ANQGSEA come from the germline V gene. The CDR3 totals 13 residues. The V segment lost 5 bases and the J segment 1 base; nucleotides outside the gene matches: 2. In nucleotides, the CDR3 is TGCAGCGTTTCGGGGGGGGGCACAGATACGCAGTATTTT. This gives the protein CSVSGGGTDTQYF.

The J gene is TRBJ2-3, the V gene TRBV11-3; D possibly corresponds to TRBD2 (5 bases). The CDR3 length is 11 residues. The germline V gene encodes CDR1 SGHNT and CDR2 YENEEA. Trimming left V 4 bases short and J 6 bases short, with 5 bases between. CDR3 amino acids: CASSSGDTQYF. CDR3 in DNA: TGTGCCAGCAGCTCGGGGGATACGCAGTATTTT.

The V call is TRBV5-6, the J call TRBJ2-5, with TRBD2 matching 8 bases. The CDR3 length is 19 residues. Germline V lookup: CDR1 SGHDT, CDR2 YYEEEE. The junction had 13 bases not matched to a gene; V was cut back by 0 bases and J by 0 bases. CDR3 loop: CASSLVEPRGGQYQETQYF. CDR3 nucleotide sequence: TGTGCCAGCAGCTTGGTGGAACCGCGCGGGGGGCAGTACCAAGAGACCCAGTACTTC.

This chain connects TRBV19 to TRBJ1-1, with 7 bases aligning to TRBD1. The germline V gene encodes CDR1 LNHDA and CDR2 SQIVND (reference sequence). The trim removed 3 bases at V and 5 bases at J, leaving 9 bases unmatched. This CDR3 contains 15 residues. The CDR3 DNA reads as TGTGCCAGTAGTATGAAGGGGGCAATAATTACTGAAGCTTTCTTT. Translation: CASSMKGAIITEAFF.

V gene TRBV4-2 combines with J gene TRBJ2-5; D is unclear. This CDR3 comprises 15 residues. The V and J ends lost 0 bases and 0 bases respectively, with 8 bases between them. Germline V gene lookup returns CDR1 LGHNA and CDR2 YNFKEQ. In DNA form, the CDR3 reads TGTGCCAGCAGCCAAGACCTCAGGTACCAAGAGACCCAGTACTTC. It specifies CASSQDLRYQETQYF.

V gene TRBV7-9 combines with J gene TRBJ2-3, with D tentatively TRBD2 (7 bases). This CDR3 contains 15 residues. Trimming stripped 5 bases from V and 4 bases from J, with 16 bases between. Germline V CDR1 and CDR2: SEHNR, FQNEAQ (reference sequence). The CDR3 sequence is CASSRERGGADTQYF. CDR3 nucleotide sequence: TGTGCCAGCAGCCGAGAGAGGGGGGGCGCAGATACGCAGTATTTT.

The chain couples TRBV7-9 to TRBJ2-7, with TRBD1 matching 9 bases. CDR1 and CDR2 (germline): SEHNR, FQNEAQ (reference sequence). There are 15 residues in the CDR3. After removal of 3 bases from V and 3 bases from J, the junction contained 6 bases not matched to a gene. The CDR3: CASSLYPGQGYEQYF. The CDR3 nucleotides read TGTGCCAGCAGCTTGTACCCGGGACAGGGCTACGAGCAGTACTTC.

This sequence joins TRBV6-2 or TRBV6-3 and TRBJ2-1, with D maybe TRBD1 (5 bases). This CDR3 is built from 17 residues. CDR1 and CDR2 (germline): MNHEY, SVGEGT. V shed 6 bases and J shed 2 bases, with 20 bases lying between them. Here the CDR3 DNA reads TGTGCCAGCAGCTTACACGAAAGGGGATTACCCTACAATGAGCAGTTCTTC. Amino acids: CASSLHERGLPYNEQFF.

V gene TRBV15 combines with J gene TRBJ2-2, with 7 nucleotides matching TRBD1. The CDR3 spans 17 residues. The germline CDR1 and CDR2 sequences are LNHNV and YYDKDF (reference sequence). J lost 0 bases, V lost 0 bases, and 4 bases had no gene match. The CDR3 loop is CATSRDRQGANTGELFF. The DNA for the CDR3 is TGTGCCACCAGCAGAGATCGCCAGGGGGCGAACACCGGGGAGCTGTTTTTT.

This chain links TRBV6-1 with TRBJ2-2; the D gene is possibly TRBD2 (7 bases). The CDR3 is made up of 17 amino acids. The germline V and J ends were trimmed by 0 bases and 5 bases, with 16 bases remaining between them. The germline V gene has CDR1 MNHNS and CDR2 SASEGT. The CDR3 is CASSEAGGGGRTGELFF. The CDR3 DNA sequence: TGTGCCAGCAGTGAAGCGGGAGGGGGGGGCCGGACCGGGGAGCTGTTTTTT.

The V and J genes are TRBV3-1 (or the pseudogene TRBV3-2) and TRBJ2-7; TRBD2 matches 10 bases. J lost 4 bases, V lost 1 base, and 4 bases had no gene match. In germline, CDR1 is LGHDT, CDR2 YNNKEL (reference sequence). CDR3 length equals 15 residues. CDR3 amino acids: CASSQGMTSGYEQYF. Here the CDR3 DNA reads TGTGCCAGCAGCCAAGGAATGACTAGCGGGTACGAGCAGTACTTC.

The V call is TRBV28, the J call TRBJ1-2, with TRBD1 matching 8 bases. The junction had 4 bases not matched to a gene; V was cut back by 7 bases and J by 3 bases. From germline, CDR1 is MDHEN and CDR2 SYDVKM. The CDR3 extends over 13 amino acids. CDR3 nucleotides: TGTGCCAGCAAACGGACAGGGTACTATGGCTACACCTTC. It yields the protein CASKRTGYYGYTF.

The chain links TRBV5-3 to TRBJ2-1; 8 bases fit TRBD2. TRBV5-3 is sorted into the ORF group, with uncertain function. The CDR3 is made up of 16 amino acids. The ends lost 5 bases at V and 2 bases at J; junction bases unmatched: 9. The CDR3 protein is CARRARGSGTYNEQFF. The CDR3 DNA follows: TGTGCCAGAAGAGCCAGGGGTAGCGGGACCTACAATGAGCAGTTCTTC.